A single sample gave rise to the 29 T cell receptor beta chains below, sequenced in a study of blood T cell repertoires in COVID-19. Produced via immunoSEQ multiplex PCR; TCRdb's table is partial and in-frame only. Seen here are 250,000 to 300,000 clones, about nine tenths observed once, and the top ten hold 2.2%. The sample consisted of peripheral blood. These receptors all stem from a woman aged 30 to 39 with COVID-19, enrolled during active disease.

The rearrangement links TRBV29-1 to TRBJ2-7; no definite D call. The CDR3 totals 12 residues. Germline V gene data show CDR1 as SQVTM and CDR2 as ANQGSEA. Trimming pared 4 bases from V and 0 bases from J, leaving 7 bases between. As DNA, the CDR3 is TGCAGCGTTGGCAGGAACTCCTACGAGCAGTACTTC. This translates into CSVGRNSYEQYF.

The chain has TRBV23-1 and TRBJ1-6; the D gene is possibly TRBD1 (5 bases). TRBV23-1 is reported as an ORF; its role is uncertain. This CDR3 region has 18 residues. The V gene lost 2 bases and the J gene lost 3 bases, with 17 bases spanning the gap. The CDR3 bases are TGCGCCAGCAGTCAAATGGACCTAGGGGTGTTCTATAATTCACCCCTCCACTTT. Translating it yields CASSQMDLGVFYNSPLHF.

The rearrangement links TRBV19 to TRBJ1-2; 8 positions match TRBD1. CDR3 size: 13 residues. V lost 5 bases, J lost 8 bases, and 7 bases stayed unmatched. The V gene's germline CDR1 is LNHDA and CDR2 SQIVND (reference sequence). This chain's CDR3 is CASSPSTGEGYTF. CDR3 coding DNA: TGTGCCAGTAGTCCATCGACAGGGGAAGGCTACACCTTC.

This chain links TRBV6-2 or TRBV6-3 with TRBJ1-2, with TRBD1 identical over 8 bases. CDR1 is MNHEY, CDR2 SVGEGT, per germline. This CDR3 is built from 15 residues. V was clipped by 2 bases and J by 4 bases; unmatched bases: 6. The CDR3: CASSYPTGDLYGYTF. CDR3 in DNA: TGTGCCAGCAGTTACCCGACAGGGGACCTCTATGGCTACACCTTC.

J is TRBJ1-5 and V is TRBV2, with 8 bases that match TRBD1. CDR1 SNHLY and CDR2 FYNNEI come from the germline V gene. After removal of 5 bases from V and 7 bases from J, the junction contained 7 bases not matched to a gene. The CDR3 is 14 amino acids. In nucleotides, the CDR3 is TGTGCCAGCAGTCCGACAGGGGAAAGGCAGCCCCAGCATTTT. Translating it yields CASSPTGERQPQHF.

This sequence joins TRBV11-2 and TRBJ2-7; 8 bases map to TRBD1. The germline V gene encodes CDR1 SGHAT and CDR2 FQNNGV. The ends lost 5 bases at V and 6 bases at J; junction bases unmatched: 3. There are 12 residues in the CDR3. This chain's CDR3 is CASSAQGGEQYF. The CDR3 coding sequence is TGTGCCAGCAGCGCACAGGGGGGCGAGCAGTACTTC. Using reference TRBV11-2 and TRBJ2-7 for the parts outside the CDR3, the full variable domain is EAGVAQSPRYKIIEKRQSVAFWCNPISGHATLYWYQQILGQGPKLLIQFQNNGVVDDSQLPKDRFSAERLKGVDSTLKIQPAKLEDSAVYLCASSAQGGEQYFGPGTRLTVT.

In its sample, this clone was seen once. The genes are TRBV5-1 and TRBJ2-1, with 8 bases that match TRBD2. The CDR3 loop spans 17 amino acids. Germline V gives CDR1 SGHRS, CDR2 YFSETQ. The junction had 9 bases not matched to a gene; V was cut back by 4 bases and J by 0 bases. The chain's CDR3 is CASSVGLALSSYNEQFF. CDR3 coding DNA: TGCGCCAGCAGCGTCGGACTAGCCCTTAGCTCCTACAATGAGCAGTTCTTC.

In its sample, this clone was seen a few times. This chain joins TRBV6-1 and TRBJ1-5, with a tentative D call TRBD1 (6 bases). The germline gives CDR1 MNHNS, CDR2 SASEGT. The V end lost 0 bases, the J end lost 7 bases, and 13 bases lay between the germline ends. This CDR3 comprises 15 residues. The CDR3 DNA follows: TGTGCCAGCAGTGAAGCAAGGGGGTTTGACCAGCCCCAGCATTTT. Translated: CASSEARGFDQPQHF.

The chain uses TRBV10-2 and TRBJ1-4, with 10 bases matching TRBD1. CDR1 WSHSY and CDR2 SAAADI come from the germline V gene. The CDR3 runs 15 residues. V trimming: 3 bases; J trimming: 3 bases; junction bases outside the gene matches: 1. The CDR3 DNA is TGCGCCAGCAGTGAAGGACAGGGGGCTAATGAAAAACTGTTTTTT. It specifies CASSEGQGANEKLFF.

The chain carries TRBV20-1 and TRBJ2-3; 7 nucleotides match TRBD2. CDR3 size: 16 residues. In germline, CDR1 is DFQATT, CDR2 SNEGSKA (reference sequence). V shed 3 bases and J 0 bases; nucleotides not matched to a gene: 9. CDR3 amino acids: CSASRREYTSTDTQYF. CDR3 bases: TGCAGTGCTAGTCGGCGGGAGTACACTAGCACAGATACGCAGTATTTT.

The V gene is TRBV4-2, the J gene TRBJ2-4; maybe TRBD2 (6 bases). Germline V CDR1 and CDR2: LGHNA, YNFKEQ. V lost 0 bases and J 1 base, leaving 25 bases between the germline ends. The CDR3 runs to 21 residues. The DNA for the CDR3 is TGTGCCAGCAGCCAAGATCCCCGTTCCCACTCCGGGAGTCGGGCCAAAAACATTCAGTACTTC. This gives the protein CASSQDPRSHSGSRAKNIQYF.

The chain employs TRBV6-5 and TRBJ1-1, with D maybe TRBD1 (6 bases). V was shortened by 4 bases and J by 10 bases, with 16 bases between the two germline ends. CDR3 size: 13 residues. CDR1 and CDR2 (germline): MNHEY, SVGAGI. The CDR3 coding sequence is TGTGCCAGCAGTTCCCACAGGGCCGGAGGAGCTTTCTTT. Its protein is CASSSHRAGGAFF.

This clone was seen a few times. The CDR3 spells CASSGTGGADTQYF. CDR3 in DNA: TGTGCCAGCAGTGGGACAGGGGGCGCAGATACGCAGTATTTT. The chain recombines TRBV6-2 or TRBV6-3 with TRBJ2-3, with 12 bases matching TRBD1. Germline V gives CDR1 MNHEY, CDR2 SVGEGT. CDR3 length equals 14 residues. With 5 bases clipped from V and 4 bases from J, the junction kept 1 base outside the gene matches.

This chain uses TRBV29-1 with TRBJ2-7; 8 bases are shared with TRBD1. Germline trimming cut 6 bases from V and 2 bases from J; bases unmatched to any gene: 6. The CDR3 runs 13 residues. Germline CDR1 reads SQVTM; CDR2 reads ANQGSEA. The CDR3 region is CSVKEGQAYEQYF. In DNA, the CDR3 is TGCAGCGTCAAAGAGGGACAGGCCTACGAGCAGTACTTC.

The chain combines TRBV12-3 or TRBV12-4 with TRBJ1-1; no definite D call. The CDR3 contains 12 residues. Trimming stripped 7 bases from V and 10 bases from J, with 16 bases between. The CDR3 region is CASTLNYRPAFF. The CDR3 DNA follows: TGTGCCAGCACCCTAAATTATCGCCCAGCTTTCTTT.

The chain uses TRBV30 and TRBJ1-1, with D uncertain. The length of the CDR3 is 12 residues. Deletions cut 0 bases from V and 3 bases from J, with 5 bases between. Germline V gene sequence: CDR1 GTSNPN, CDR2 SVGIG (reference sequence). This CDR3 is CAWSVRDTEAFF. The CDR3 nucleotides read TGTGCCTGGAGTGTAAGAGACACTGAAGCTTTCTTT.

V gene TRBV7-6 combines with J gene TRBJ2-7; 9 bases align to TRBD2. The CDR3 runs 18 residues. With 1 base clipped from V and 5 bases from J, the junction kept 15 bases outside the gene matches. The germline V gene encodes CDR1 SGHVS and CDR2 FNYEAQ. The CDR3 DNA follows: TGTGCCAGCAGCTTAGGTCTAGCGGGACCCAAGTTCATGGACGAGCAGTACTTC. This codes for CASSLGLAGPKFMDEQYF.

The chain carries TRBV29-1 and TRBJ1-1; maybe TRBD1 (5 bases). The CDR3 loop spans 12 amino acids. Germline values: CDR1 SQVTM, CDR2 ANQGSEA. V was clipped by 4 bases and J by 6 bases, with 12 bases between them. CDR3 DNA: TGCAGCGTTGGACGACAGAAGGCTGAAGCTTTCTTT. Translation: CSVGRQKAEAFF.

The chain uses TRBV9 and TRBJ1-4; 11 bases match TRBD1. Germline assignment: CDR1 SGDLS and CDR2 YYNGEE. The CDR3 spans 15 residues. V lost 0 bases and J lost 8; bases outside the gene matches: 3. The CDR3 loop is CASSVAGQGGEKLFF. CDR3 nucleotides: TGTGCCAGCAGCGTAGCGGGACAGGGGGGCGAAAAACTGTTTTTT.

The genes are TRBV10-2 and TRBJ2-3, with 8 positions matching TRBD1. Losses at the gene ends were 2 bases for V and 2 bases for J; bases not matched to a gene: 3. Germline V gene lookup returns CDR1 WSHSY and CDR2 SAAADI. This CDR3 comprises 15 residues. The CDR3 coding sequence is TGCGCCAGCAGTGAGACAGGGGGAGACACAGATACGCAGTATTTT. Translating it yields CASSETGGDTDTQYF.

The rearrangement links TRBV19 to TRBJ1-4; 10 bases agree with TRBD1. J was trimmed by 10 bases and V by 3 bases; bases with no gene match: 8. Germline V gene lookup returns CDR1 LNHDA and CDR2 SQIVND (reference sequence). This CDR3 is built from 15 residues. The DNA of the CDR3 is TGTGCCAGTAGTATGACCGGGACAGGGGTAGGAAAACTGTTTTTT. This translates into CASSMTGTGVGKLFF.

This clone appeared a few times. The chain couples TRBV5-1 to TRBJ2-7; 8 bases fit TRBD1. The germline V gene encodes CDR1 SGHRS and CDR2 YFSETQ. This CDR3 spans 14 amino acids. With V trimmed by 3 bases and J by 2 bases, 4 bases remained unmatched. This CDR3 is CASSSPGQAYEQYF. The CDR3 DNA follows: TGCGCCAGCAGCTCACCGGGACAGGCCTACGAGCAGTACTTC.

This clone was recorded only once. V is TRBV15 and J is TRBJ1-3; 7 nucleotides line up with TRBD1. The V gene's germline CDR1 is LNHNV and CDR2 YYDKDF (reference sequence). The junction had 10 bases not matched to a gene; V was cut back by 2 bases and J by 0 bases. CDR3 size: 18 residues. CDR3 nucleotide sequence: TGTGCCACCAGCAGATTTTCGGGACAGAGGAGCTCTGGAAACACCATATATTTT. Its translation: CATSRFSGQRSSGNTIYF.

The rearrangement links TRBV28 to TRBJ1-5; D is unclear. Trimming took 6 bases from V and 3 from J, leaving 12 bases between them. This CDR3 is 14 amino acids long. Germline CDR1 reads MDHEN; CDR2 reads SYDVKM. This CDR3 is CASSPMGNNQPQHF. The CDR3 DNA reads as TGTGCCAGCAGCCCTATGGGCAACAATCAGCCCCAGCATTTT.

The count of this clone is one. This sequence joins TRBV5-1 and TRBJ1-2; 7 bases agree with TRBD1. V gave up 2 bases and J gave up 7 bases; unmatched junction bases: 11. This CDR3 contains 15 residues. CDR1 SGHRS and CDR2 YFSETQ come from the germline V gene. The CDR3 nucleotides are TGCGCCAGCAGCTTAACAGGGGAGGCATACCGTGGCTACACCTTC. It translates to CASSLTGEAYRGYTF.

The chain uses TRBV6-5 and TRBJ1-2; tentatively, D is TRBD1 (5 bases). Germline loops: CDR1 MNHEY, CDR2 SVGAGI. V lost 8 bases, J lost 6 bases, and 19 bases lay in between. This CDR3 has 14 amino acids. The CDR3 nucleotides read TGTGCCAGCGGCGTTGCAGGGAAATGGGATGGCTACACCTTC. This translates into CASGVAGKWDGYTF.

This chain connects TRBV19 to TRBJ1-4, with D perhaps matching TRBD1 (6 bases). Germline V gene sequence: CDR1 LNHDA, CDR2 SQIVND (reference sequence). Trimming stripped 6 bases from V and 5 bases from J, with 13 bases between. The CDR3 is 14 amino acids. The CDR3 DNA sequence: TGTGCCAGTAGGACACAGGGAGCGAATGAAAAACTGTTTTTT. This codes for CASRTQGANEKLFF.

This clone was counted between two and nine times. This chain joins TRBV30 and TRBJ1-6; the D gene is possibly TRBD1 (5 bases). Germline values: CDR1 GTSNPN, CDR2 SVGIG (reference sequence). This CDR3 is built from 13 residues. V lost 8 bases and J 5 bases, leaving 13 bases between the germline ends. The CDR3 coding sequence is TGTGCCCTAATGTGGGGCGATAATTCACCCCTCCACTTT. As protein: CALMWGDNSPLHF.

The chain uses TRBV5-4 and TRBJ2-1; TRBD2 agrees at 9 bases. The length of the CDR3 is 13 residues. The trim removed 2 bases at V and 10 bases at J, leaving 4 bases unmatched. CDR1 and CDR2 from the germline V gene are SGHNT and YYREEE (reference sequence). The CDR3 reads CASSFSLAGEQFF. The CDR3 nucleotides read TGTGCCAGCAGCTTTTCGCTAGCGGGAGAGCAGTTCTTC.